This T cell receptor beta chain was retrieved from a study of T-cell memory formation after mild COVID-19. This clonotype has ten or more counts. One entry per CDR3 protein results from TCRdb running MiXCR on the 5' RACE reads. The sample includes a few hundred thousand distinct CDR3 sequences, about a sixth of them seen just once. The CDR3 sequence is 14 residues long. Trimming stripped 6 bases from V and 9 bases from J, with 18 bases between. Input material: PBMCs or a T cell subset sorted from them (not recorded which). The origin of this receptor is a man aged 18 to 30 who had mild COVID-19 (a few samples of this study predate the infection). Cell type and time point are not known. This sequence joins TRBV12-3 or TRBV12-4 and TRBJ2-1; maybe TRBD1 (5 bases). The CDR3 is CASRVRLQASEQFF. Here the CDR3 DNA reads TGTGCCAGCAGGGTTCGGCTACAGGCCAGTGAGCAGTTCTTC.